Here is one T cell receptor (beta chain) with its context. Its target is not known. The use of a sample-barcoded 5' primer and a J-beta primer mix characterized a second PCR of roughly 7 to 11 cycles. From the 5' RACE reads, TCRdb called clonotypes with MiXCR, one entry per CDR3 protein. The table has 700,000 or so distinct CDR3 sequences, roughly two fifths seen once. This entry comes from a study of blood T cells in healthy people across ages. General study findings and limits: Long-lived donors exceeded aged donors in naive CD4+ cells and diversity.

Every participating donor contributed approximately 10 milliliters of peripheral blood through a draw. CDR1 SNHLY and CDR2 FYNNEI come from the germline V gene. V trimming: 7 bases; J trimming: 7 bases; junction bases outside the gene matches: 17. This CDR3 has 17 amino acids. This chain joins TRBV2 and TRBJ2-3; 10 bases align to TRBD2. This sequence originates from a man at least 80 years old in good health. Material: blood. CDR3 DNA: TGTGCCAGCACCCGTAGACTAGCGGGCGTAACAGAATATACGCAGTATTTT. It specifies CASTRRLAGVTEYTQYF.